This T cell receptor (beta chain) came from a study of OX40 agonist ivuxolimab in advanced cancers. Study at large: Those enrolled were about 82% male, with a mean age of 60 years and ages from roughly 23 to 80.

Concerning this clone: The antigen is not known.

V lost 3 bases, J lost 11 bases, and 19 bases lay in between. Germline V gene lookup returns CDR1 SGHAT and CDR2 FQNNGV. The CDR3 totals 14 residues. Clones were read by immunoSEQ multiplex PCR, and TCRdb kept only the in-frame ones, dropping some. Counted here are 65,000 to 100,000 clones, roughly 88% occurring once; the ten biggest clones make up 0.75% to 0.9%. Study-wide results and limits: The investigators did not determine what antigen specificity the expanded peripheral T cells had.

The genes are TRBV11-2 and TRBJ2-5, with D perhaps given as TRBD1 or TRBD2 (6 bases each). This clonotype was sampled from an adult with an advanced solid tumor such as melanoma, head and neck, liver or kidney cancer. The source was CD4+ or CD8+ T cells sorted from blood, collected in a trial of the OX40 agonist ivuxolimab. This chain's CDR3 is CASSLPPRRGEQYF. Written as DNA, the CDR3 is TGTGCCAGCAGCTTGCCCCCAAGAAGGGGGGAGCAGTACTTC.